These 8 T cell receptor beta chains share one sample of origin, sequenced in a study of blood T cell repertoires in COVID-19. TCRdb's copy holds only in-frame clones and misses some; the assay was immunoSEQ multiplex PCR. The sample includes around 100,000 clones, 84% seen only once; the top ten take roughly 22%. Sequencing was done on a sample of peripheral blood. The receptors were gathered from a human donor in a cohort sampled during active COVID-19.

V usage is TRBV19 and J usage is TRBJ1-2; D perhaps matches TRBD1 (5 bases). The V and J ends lost 5 bases and 4 bases respectively, with 20 bases between them. The germline V gene encodes CDR1 LNHDA and CDR2 SQIVND (reference sequence). The CDR3 length is 16 residues. This CDR3 is CASSGQGLLPGYGYTF. In DNA form, the CDR3 reads TGTGCCAGTAGTGGGCAGGGCCTTCTACCTGGCTATGGCTACACCTTC.

The chain has TRBV3-1 (or the pseudogene TRBV3-2) and TRBJ2-7; 7 positions match TRBD1. From germline, CDR1 is LGHDT and CDR2 YNNKEL (reference sequence). This CDR3 comprises 12 residues. The V gene end was trimmed by 5 bases and the J gene end by 6 bases; junction bases not matched to a gene: 4. The CDR3 here is CASSEQGPEQYF. For the CDR3, the DNA is TGTGCCAGCAGCGAACAGGGGCCCGAGCAGTACTTC.

Turning to this clone: The junction departs from germline at one end; a sequencing error may be responsible. The V and J genes are TRBV18 and TRBJ2-2; 8 bases map to TRBD2. Looked up from germline, CDR1 is KGHSH and CDR2 is LQKENI. The CDR3 extends over 13 amino acids. CDR3 region: CVSGGQNTGELFF. The CDR3 nucleotides are TGTGTCAGCGGGGGCCAGAACACCGGGGAGCTGTTTTTT. Filled out from reference TRBV18 and TRBJ2-2, the complete variable domain reads NAGVMQNPRHLVRRRGQEARLRCSPMKGHSHVYWYRQLPEEGLKFMVYLQKENIIDESGMPKERFSAEFPKEGPSILRIQQVVRGDSAAYFCVSGGQNTGELFFGEGSRLTVL.

This rearrangement joins TRBV5-6 to TRBJ1-5; TRBD1 agrees at 9 bases. The CDR3 loop spans 15 amino acids. Germline CDR1 is SGHDT and CDR2 is YYEEEE. Trimming cost V 0 bases and J 6 bases; bases outside gene matches: 4. CDR3 protein: CASSLAGDRVQPQHF. The CDR3 DNA reads as TGTGCCAGCAGCTTGGCGGGGGACAGGGTTCAGCCCCAGCATTTT.

This chain links TRBV11-2 with TRBJ2-5; TRBD1 aligns across 9 bases. V lost 1 base to trimming and J lost 4 bases; unmatched junction nucleotides: 10. Germline CDR1 is SGHAT and CDR2 is FQNNGV. This CDR3 is built from 17 residues. CDR3 sequence: CASSLAVHGQGRETQYF. DNA for the CDR3: TGTGCCAGCAGCTTAGCCGTTCACGGACAGGGGAGAGAGACCCAGTACTTC.

This rearrangement joins TRBV4-1 to TRBJ2-1; D may be TRBD1 (6 bases). CDR1 is MGHRA and CDR2 is YSYEKL in the germline V gene. The V end lost 0 bases, the J end lost 12 bases, and 12 bases lay between the germline ends. The CDR3 loop spans 13 amino acids. CDR3 in amino acids: CASSQEGAQGQFF. CDR3 nucleotide sequence: TGCGCCAGCAGCCAAGAGGGGGCCCAGGGGCAGTTCTTC.

The V and J genes are TRBV3-1 (or the pseudogene TRBV3-2) and TRBJ2-2; 9 bases line up with TRBD2. The junction had 7 bases not matched to a gene; V was cut back by 2 bases and J by 3 bases. The germline CDR1 and CDR2 sequences are LGHDT and YNNKEL (reference sequence). There are 17 residues in the CDR3. The CDR3 sequence: CASSQKVLAGYTGELFF. CDR3 coding DNA: TGTGCCAGCAGCCAAAAGGTACTAGCGGGTTACACCGGGGAGCTGTTTTTT.

This clone was counted once. The chain carries TRBV14 and TRBJ2-3, with TRBD2 matching 9 bases. The germline CDR1 and CDR2 sequences are SGHDN and FVKESK. This CDR3 comprises 15 residues. J gave up 6 bases and V 1 base, and 5 bases lay outside the gene matches. The CDR3 loop is CASSQVAGVGDTQYF. CDR3 coding DNA: TGTGCCAGCAGCCAAGTAGCGGGAGTGGGTGATACGCAGTATTTT.